This TCR beta chain appears in the sequencing data of a study of T cell changes during pregnancy in multiple sclerosis. This clone appeared a few times. Method: immunoSEQ multiplex PCR; TCRdb's copy keeps in-frame clones and lacks some. The table lists approximately 26,000 clones, roughly 89% of them singletons, with around 0.72% in the top ten. Germline V lookup: CDR1 LNHDA, CDR2 SQIVND (reference sequence). V was clipped by 5 bases and J by 3 bases, with 10 bases between them. CDR3 length: 13 residues. The source is a female donor with multiple sclerosis, enrolled in a pregnancy study. The V and J genes are TRBV19 and TRBJ1-1; D gene uncertain. The sample here was CD4+ T cells from peripheral blood mononuclear cells, taken in the second trimester of pregnancy. CDR3 sequence: CASSVGLYTEAFF. The CDR3 DNA sequence: TGTGCCAGTAGTGTCGGACTGTACACTGAAGCTTTCTTT.